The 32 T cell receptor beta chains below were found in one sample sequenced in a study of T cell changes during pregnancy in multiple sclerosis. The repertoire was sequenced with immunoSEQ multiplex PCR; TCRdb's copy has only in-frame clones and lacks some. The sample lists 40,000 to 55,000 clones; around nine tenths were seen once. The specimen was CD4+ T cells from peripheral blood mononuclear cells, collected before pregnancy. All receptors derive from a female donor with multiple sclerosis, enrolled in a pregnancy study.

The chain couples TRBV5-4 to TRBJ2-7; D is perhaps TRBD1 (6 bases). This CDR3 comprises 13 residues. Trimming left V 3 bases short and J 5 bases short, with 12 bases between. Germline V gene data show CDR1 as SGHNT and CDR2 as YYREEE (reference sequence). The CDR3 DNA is TGTGCCAGCAGCTATGCGAGGGGGAACGAGCAGTACTTC. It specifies CASSYARGNEQYF.

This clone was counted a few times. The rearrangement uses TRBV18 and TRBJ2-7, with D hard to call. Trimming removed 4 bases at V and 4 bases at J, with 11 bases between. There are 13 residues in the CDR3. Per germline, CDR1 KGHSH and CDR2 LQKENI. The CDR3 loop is CASSLFQAYEQYF. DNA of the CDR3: TGTGCCAGCTCACTCTTTCAGGCTTACGAGCAGTACTTC.

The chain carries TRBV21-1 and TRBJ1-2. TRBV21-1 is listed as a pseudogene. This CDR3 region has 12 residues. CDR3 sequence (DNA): TGTGCCAGCCGGAGGGATAACTATGGCTACACCTTC. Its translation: CASRRDNYGYTF.

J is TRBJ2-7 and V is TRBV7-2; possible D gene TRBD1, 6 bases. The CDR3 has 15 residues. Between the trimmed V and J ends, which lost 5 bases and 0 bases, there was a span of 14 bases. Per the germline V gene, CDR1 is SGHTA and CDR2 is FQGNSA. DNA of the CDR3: TGTGCCAGCAGCCATGGGACACCTCTCTCCTACGAGCAGTACTTC. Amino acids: CASSHGTPLSYEQYF. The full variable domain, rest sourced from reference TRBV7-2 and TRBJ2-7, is GAGVSQSPSNKVTEKGKDVELRCDPISGHTALYWYRQSLGQGLEFLIYFQGNSAPDKSGLPSDRFSAERTGGSVSTLTIQRTQQEDSAVYLCASSHGTPLSYEQYFGPGTRLTVT.

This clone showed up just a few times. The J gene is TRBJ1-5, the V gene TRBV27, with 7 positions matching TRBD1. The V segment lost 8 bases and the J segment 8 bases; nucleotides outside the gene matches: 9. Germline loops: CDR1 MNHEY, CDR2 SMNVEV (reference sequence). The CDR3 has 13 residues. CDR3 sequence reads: CASSGGGREPQHF. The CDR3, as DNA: TGTGCCAGCTCAGGGGGTGGGCGGGAGCCCCAGCATTTT.

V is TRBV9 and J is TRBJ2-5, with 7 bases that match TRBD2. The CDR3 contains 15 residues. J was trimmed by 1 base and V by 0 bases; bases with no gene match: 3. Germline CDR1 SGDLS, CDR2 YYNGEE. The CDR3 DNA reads TGTGCCAGCAGCGTAGGTGGGAGGGTCCAAGAGACCCAGTACTTC. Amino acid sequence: CASSVGGRVQETQYF.

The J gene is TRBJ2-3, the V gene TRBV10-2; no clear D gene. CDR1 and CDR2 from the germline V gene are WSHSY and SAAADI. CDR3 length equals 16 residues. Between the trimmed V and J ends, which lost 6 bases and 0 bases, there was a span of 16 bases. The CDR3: CASSHGVGLSTDTQYF. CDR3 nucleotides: TGCGCCAGCAGCCATGGAGTTGGCCTCAGCACAGATACGCAGTATTTT.

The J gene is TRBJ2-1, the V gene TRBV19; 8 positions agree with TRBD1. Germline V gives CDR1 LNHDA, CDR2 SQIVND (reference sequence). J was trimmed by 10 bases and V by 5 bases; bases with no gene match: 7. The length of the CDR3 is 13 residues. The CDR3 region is CASSLRTGNEQFF. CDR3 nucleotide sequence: TGTGCCAGTAGTCTCCGGACAGGGAACGAGCAGTTCTTC.

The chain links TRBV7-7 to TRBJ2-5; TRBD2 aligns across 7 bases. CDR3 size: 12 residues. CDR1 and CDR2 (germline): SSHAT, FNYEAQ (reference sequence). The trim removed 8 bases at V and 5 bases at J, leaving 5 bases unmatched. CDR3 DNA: TGTGCCAGCTCGGGGGGAGGGGAGACCCAGTACTTC. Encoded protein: CASSGGGETQYF. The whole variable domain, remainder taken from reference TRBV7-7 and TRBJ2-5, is GAGVSQSPRYKVTKRGQDVTLRCDPISSHATLYWYQQALGQGPEFLTYFNYEAQPDKSGLPSDRFSAERPEGSISTLTIQRTEQRDSAMYRCASSGGGETQYFGPGTRLLVL.

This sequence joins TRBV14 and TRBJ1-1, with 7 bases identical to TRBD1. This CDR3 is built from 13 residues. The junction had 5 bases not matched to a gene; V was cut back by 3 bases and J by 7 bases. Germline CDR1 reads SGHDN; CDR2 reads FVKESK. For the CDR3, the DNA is TGTGCCAGCAGCCATCACCGGGACAGTGAAGCTTTCTTT. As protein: CASSHHRDSEAFF.

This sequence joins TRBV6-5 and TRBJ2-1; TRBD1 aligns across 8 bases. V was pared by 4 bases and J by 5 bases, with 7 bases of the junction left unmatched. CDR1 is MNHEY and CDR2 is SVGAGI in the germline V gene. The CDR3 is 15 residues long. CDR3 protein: CASSSGTGPNNEQFF. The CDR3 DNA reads TGTGCCAGCAGTTCCGGGACAGGACCAAACAATGAGCAGTTCTTC.

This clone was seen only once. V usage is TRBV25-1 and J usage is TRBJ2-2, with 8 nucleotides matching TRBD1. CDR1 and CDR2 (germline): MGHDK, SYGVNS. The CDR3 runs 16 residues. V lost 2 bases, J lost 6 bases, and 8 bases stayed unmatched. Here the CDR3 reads CASSEIGQGDPGELFF. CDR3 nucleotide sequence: TGTGCCAGCAGTGAAATTGGACAGGGTGACCCCGGGGAGCTGTTTTTT. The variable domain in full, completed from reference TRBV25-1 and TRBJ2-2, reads EADIYQTPRYLVIGTGKKITLECSQTMGHDKMYWYQQDPGMELHLIHYSYGVNSTEKGDLSSESTVSRIRTEHFPLTLESARPSHTSQYLCASSEIGQGDPGELFFGEGSRLTVL.

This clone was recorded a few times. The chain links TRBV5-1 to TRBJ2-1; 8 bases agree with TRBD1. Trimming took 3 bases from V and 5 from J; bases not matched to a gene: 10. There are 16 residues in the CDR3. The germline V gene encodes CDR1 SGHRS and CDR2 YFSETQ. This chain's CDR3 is CASSWDGQGSNNEQFF. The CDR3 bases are TGCGCCAGCAGCTGGGACGGACAGGGCTCGAACAATGAGCAGTTCTTC.

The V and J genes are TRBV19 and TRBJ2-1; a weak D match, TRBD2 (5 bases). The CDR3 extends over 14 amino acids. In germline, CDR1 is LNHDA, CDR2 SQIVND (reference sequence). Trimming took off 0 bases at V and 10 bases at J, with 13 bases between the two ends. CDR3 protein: CASSIDRGASEQFF. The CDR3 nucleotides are TGTGCCAGTAGTATAGATAGAGGCGCTAGCGAGCAGTTCTTC.

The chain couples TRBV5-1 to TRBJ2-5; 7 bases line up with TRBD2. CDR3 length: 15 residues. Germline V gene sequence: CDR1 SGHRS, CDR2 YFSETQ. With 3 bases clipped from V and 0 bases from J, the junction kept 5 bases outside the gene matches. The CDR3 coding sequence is TGCGCCAGCAGCTCGGGGGGACTCCACCAAGAGACCCAGTACTTC. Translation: CASSSGGLHQETQYF.

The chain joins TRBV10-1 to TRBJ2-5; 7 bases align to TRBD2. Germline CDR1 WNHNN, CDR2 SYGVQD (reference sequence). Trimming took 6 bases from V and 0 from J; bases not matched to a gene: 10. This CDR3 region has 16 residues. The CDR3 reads CASSPRASGNQETQYF. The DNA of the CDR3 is TGCGCCAGCAGCCCTAGGGCTAGCGGAAACCAAGAGACCCAGTACTTC.

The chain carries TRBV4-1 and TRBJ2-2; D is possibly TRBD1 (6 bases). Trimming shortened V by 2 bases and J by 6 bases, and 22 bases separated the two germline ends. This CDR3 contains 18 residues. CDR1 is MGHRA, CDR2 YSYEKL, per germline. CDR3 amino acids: CASSQWTDQLGRAGELFF. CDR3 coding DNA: TGCGCCAGCAGCCAATGGACAGACCAACTAGGACGCGCCGGGGAGCTGTTTTTT.

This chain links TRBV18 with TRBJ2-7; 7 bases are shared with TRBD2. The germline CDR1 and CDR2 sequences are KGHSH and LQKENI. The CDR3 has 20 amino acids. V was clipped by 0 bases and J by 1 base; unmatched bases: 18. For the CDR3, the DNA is TGTGCCAGCTCACCACCGCCGGGGCTAGCGGTCCTTAGACCATCCTACGAGCAGTACTTC. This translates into CASSPPPGLAVLRPSYEQYF.

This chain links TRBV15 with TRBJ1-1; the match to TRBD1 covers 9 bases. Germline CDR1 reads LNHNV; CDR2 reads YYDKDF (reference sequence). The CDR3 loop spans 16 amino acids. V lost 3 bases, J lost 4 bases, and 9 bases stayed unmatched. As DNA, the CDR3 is TGTGCCACCAGCAGTCCCGGGACAGGGTTGGGCACTGAAGCTTTCTTT. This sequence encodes CATSSPGTGLGTEAFF.

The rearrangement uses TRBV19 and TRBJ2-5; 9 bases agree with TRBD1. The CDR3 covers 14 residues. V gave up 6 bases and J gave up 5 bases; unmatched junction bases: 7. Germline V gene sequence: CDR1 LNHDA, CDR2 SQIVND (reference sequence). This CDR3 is CASRQGAVVETQYF. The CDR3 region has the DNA TGTGCCAGTAGACAGGGGGCAGTCGTCGAGACCCAGTACTTC.

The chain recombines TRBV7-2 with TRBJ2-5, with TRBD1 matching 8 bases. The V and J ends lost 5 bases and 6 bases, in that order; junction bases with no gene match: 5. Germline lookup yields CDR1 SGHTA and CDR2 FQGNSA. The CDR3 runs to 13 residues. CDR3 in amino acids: CASSRDRTKTQYF. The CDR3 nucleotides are TGTGCCAGCAGCCGGGACAGGACGAAGACCCAGTACTTC.

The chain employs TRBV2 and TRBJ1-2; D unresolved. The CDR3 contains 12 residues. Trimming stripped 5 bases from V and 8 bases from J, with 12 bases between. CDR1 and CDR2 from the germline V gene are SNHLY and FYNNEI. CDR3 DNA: TGTGCCAGCAGTAATGCAGGCTCGGGCTACACCTTC. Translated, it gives CASSNAGSGYTF.

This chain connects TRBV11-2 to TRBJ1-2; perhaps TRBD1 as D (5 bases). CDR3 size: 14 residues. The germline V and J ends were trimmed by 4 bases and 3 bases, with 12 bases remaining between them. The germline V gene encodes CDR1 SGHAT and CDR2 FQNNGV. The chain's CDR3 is CASSSSGSHYGYTF. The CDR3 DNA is TGTGCCAGCAGCTCATCAGGGTCCCACTATGGCTACACCTTC.

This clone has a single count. The CDR3 loop reads CAIRTGNTEAFF. CDR3 sequence (DNA): TGTGCCATCAGGACAGGGAACACTGAAGCTTTCTTT. J is TRBJ1-1 and V is TRBV10-3; D is possibly TRBD1 (6 bases). The CDR3 has 12 amino acids. Per germline, CDR1 ENHRY and CDR2 SYGVKD. Trimming cost V 6 bases and J 1 base, with 6 bases left between them.

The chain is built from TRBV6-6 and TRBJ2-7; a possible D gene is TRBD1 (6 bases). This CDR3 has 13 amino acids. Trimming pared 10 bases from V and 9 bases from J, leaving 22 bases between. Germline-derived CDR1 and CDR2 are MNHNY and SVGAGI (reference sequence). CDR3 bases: TGTGCCACCTCCGAAGGACAGCCACGGGGGCAGTACTTC. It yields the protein CATSEGQPRGQYF.

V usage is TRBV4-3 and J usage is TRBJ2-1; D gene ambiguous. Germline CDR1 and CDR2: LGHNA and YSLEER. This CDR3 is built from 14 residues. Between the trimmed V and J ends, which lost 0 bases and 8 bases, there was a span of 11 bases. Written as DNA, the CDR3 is TGCGCCAGCAGCCAAGAATCTGGGCGCGATGAGCAGTTCTTC. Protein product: CASSQESGRDEQFF.

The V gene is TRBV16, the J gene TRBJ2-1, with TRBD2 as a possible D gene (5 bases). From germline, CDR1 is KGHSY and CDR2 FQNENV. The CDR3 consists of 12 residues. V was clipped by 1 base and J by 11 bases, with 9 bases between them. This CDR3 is CASSQLRTQQFF. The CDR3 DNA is TGTGCCAGCAGCCAATTGCGGACTCAGCAGTTCTTC.

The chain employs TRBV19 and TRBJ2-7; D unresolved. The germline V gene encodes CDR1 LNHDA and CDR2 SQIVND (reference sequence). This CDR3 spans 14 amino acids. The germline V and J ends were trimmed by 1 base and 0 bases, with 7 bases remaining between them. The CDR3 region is CASSIGGSSYEQYF. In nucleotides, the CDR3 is TGTGCCAGTAGTATAGGCGGCTCCTCCTACGAGCAGTACTTC.

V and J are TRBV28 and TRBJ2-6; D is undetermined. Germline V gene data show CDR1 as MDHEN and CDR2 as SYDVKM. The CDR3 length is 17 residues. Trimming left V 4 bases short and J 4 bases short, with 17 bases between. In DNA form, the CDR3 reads TGTGCCAGCAGTTCCTTCCGAGGCCGTACGGGGGCCAACGTCCTGACTTTC. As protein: CASSSFRGRTGANVLTF.

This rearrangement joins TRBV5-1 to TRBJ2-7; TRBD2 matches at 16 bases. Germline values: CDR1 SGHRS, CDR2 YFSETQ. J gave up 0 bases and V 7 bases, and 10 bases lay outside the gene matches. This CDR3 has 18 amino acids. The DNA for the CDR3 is TGCGCCAGCGGACCGGGACTAGCGGGAGGGTTGGGCTCCTACGAGCAGTACTTC. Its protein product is CASGPGLAGGLGSYEQYF.

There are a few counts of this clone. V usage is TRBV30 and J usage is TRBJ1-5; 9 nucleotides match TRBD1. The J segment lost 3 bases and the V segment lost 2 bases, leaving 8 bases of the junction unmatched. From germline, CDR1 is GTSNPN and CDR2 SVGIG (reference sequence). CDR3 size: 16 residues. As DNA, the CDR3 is TGTGCCTGGAGTACAGGGGGCGCGAGTGTCAATCAGCCCCAGCATTTT. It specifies CAWSTGGASVNQPQHF.

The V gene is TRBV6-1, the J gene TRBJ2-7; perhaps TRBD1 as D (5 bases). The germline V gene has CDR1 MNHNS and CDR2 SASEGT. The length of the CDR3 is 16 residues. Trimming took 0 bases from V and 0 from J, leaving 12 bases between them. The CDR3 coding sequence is TGTGCCAGCAGTGAAGCGTGGGGCGGATTCTCCTACGAGCAGTACTTC. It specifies CASSEAWGGFSYEQYF.